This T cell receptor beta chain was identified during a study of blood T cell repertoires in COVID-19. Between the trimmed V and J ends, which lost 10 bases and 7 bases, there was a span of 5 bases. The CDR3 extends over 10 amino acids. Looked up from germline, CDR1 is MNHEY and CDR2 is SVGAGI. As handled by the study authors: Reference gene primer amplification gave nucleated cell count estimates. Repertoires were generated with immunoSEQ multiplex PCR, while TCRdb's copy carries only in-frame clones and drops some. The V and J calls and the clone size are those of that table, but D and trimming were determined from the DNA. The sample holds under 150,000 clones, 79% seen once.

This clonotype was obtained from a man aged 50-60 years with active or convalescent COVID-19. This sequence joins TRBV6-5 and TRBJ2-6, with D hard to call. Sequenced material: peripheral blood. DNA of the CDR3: TGTGCCACCCAAGCCAACGTCCTGACTTTC. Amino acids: CATQANVLTF.